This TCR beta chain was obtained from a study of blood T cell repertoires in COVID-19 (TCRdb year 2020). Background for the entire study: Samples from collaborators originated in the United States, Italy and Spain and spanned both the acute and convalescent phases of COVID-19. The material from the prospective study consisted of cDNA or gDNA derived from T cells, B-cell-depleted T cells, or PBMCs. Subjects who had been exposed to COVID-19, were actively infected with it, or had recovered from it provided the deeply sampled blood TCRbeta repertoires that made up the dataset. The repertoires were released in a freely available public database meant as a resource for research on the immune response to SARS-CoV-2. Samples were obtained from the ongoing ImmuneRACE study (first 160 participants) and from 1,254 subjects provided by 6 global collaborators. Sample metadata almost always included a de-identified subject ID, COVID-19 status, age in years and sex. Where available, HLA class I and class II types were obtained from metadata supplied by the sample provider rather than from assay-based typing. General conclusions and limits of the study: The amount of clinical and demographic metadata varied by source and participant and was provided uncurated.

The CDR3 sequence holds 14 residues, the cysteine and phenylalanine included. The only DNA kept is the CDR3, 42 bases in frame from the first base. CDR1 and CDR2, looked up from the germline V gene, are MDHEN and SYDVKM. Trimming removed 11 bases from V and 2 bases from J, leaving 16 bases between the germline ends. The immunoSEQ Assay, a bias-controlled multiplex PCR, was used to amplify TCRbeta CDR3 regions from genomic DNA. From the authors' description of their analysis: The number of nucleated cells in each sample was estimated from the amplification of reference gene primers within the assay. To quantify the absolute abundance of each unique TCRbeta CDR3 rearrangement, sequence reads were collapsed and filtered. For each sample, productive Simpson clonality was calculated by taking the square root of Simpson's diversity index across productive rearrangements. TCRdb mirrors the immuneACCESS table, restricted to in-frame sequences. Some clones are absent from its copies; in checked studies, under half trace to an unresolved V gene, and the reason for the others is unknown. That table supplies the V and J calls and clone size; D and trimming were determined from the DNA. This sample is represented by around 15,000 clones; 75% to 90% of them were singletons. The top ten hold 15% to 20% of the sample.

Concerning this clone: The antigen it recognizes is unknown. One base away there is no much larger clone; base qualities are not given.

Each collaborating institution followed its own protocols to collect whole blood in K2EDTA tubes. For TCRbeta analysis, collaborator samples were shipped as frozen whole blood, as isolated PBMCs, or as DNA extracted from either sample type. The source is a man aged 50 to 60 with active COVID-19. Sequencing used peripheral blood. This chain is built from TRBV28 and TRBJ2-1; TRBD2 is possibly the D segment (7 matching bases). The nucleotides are TGTGCCGTACAGGGAGGGGCCACCTACAATGAGCAGTTCTTC. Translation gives CAVQGGATYNEQFF. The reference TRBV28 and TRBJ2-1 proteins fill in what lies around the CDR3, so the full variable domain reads DVKVTQSSRYLVKRTGEKVFLECVQDMDHENMFWYRQDPGLGLRLIYFSYDVKMKEKGDIPEGYSVSREKKERFSLILESASTNQTSMYLCAVQGGATYNEQFFGPGTRLTVL.